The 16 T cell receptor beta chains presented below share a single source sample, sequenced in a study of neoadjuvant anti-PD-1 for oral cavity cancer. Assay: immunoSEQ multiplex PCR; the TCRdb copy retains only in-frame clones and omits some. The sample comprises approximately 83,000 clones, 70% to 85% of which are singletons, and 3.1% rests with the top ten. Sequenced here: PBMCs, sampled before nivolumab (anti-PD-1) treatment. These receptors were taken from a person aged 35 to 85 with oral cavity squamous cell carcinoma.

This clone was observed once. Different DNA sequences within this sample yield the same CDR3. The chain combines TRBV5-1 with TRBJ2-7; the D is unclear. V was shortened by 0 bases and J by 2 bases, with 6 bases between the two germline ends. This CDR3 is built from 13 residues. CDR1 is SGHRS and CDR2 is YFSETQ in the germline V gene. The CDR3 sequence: CASSLDRAYEQYF. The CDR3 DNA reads TGCGCCAGCAGCTTGGACCGGGCCTACGAGCAGTACTTC.

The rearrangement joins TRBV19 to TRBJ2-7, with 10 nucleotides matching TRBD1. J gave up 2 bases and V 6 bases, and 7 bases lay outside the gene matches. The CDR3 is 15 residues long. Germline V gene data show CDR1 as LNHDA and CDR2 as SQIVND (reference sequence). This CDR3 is CASRVAGTGAYEQYF. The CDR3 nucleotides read TGTGCCAGTAGGGTTGCCGGGACAGGGGCCTACGAGCAGTACTTC.

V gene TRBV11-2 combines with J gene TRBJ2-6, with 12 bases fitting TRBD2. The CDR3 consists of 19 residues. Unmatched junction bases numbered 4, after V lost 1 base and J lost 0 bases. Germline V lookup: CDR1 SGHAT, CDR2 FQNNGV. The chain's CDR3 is CASSLVTSGRLSGANVLTF. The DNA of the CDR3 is TGTGCCAGCAGCTTAGTAACTAGCGGGAGGCTCTCTGGGGCCAACGTCCTGACTTTC.

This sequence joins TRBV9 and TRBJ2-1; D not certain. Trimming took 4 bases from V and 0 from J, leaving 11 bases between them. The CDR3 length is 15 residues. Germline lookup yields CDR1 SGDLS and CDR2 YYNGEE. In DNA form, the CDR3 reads TGTGCCAGCAGCCCTACGGTGGGCTCCTACAATGAGCAGTTCTTC. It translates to CASSPTVGSYNEQFF.

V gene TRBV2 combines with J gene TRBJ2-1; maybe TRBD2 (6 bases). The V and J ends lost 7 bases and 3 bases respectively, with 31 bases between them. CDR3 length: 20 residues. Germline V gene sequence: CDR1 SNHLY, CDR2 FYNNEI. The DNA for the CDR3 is TGTGCCAGCAACGACCTGAGGGGCGGCCCGTTTAGCGGAGACTACAATGAGCAGTTCTTC. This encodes CASNDLRGGPFSGDYNEQFF.

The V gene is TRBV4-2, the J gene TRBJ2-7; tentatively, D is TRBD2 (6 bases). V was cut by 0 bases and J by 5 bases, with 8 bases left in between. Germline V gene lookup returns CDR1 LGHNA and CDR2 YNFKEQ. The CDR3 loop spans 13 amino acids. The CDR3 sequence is CASSQDRGNEQYF. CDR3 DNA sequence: TGTGCCAGCAGCCAAGATCGGGGGAACGAGCAGTACTTC.

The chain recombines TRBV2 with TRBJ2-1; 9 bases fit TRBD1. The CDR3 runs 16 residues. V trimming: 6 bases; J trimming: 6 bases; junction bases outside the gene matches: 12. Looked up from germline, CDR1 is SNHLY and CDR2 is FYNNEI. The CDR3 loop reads CASRILSGQGFNEQFF. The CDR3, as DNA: TGTGCCAGCAGGATCCTGTCGGGACAGGGTTTCAATGAGCAGTTCTTC.

The CDR3 sequence: CSAIYTGYTF. DNA for the CDR3: TGCAGTGCTATCTACACTGGCTACACCTTC. The chain recombines TRBV20-1 with TRBJ1-2; D not resolved. From germline, CDR1 is DFQATT and CDR2 SNEGSKA (reference sequence). The V end lost 4 bases, the J end lost 7 bases, and 7 bases lay between the germline ends. The CDR3 has 10 amino acids.

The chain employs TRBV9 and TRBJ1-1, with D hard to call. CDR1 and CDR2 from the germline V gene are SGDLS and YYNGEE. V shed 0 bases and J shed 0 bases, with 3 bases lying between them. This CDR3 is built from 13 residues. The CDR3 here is CASSVALNTEAFF. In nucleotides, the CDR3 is TGTGCCAGCAGCGTAGCTTTGAACACTGAAGCTTTCTTT.

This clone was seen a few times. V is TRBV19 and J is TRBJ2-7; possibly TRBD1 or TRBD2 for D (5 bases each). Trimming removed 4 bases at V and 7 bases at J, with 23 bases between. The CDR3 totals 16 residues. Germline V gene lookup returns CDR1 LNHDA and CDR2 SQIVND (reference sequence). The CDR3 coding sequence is TGTGCCAGTAGTAGTATGGTGGGGACGCCCGGTTGGGAGCAGTACTTC. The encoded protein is CASSSMVGTPGWEQYF. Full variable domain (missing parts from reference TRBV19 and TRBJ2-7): DGGITQSPKYLFRKEGQNVTLSCEQNLNHDAMYWYRQDPGQGLRLIYYSQIVNDFQKGDIAEGYSVSREKKESFPLTVTSAQKNPTAFYLCASSSMVGTPGWEQYFGPGTRLTVT.

In nucleotides, the CDR3 is TGTGCCAGCAGTTTACGACAGGGTAGTGGGGGAGACATTCAGTACTTC. As protein: CASSLRQGSGGDIQYF. The chain recombines TRBV27 with TRBJ2-4, with 7 bases aligning to TRBD1. The CDR3 contains 16 residues. CDR1 is MNHEY, CDR2 SMNVEV, per germline (reference sequence). Trimming cost V 2 bases and J 8 bases; bases outside gene matches: 12.

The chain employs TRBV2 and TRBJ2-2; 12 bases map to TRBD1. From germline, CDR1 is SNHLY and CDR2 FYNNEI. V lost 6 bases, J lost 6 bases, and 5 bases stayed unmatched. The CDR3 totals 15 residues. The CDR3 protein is CASSRDRGRSGELFF. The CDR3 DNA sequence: TGTGCCAGCAGCCGGGACAGGGGGCGATCCGGGGAGCTGTTTTTT.

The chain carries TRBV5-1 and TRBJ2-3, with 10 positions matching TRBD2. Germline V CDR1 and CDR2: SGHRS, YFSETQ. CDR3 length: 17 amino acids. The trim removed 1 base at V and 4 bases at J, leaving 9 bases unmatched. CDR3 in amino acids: CASSLRPSGSFPDTQYF. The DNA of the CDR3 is TGCGCCAGCAGCTTGCGTCCTAGCGGGAGTTTCCCAGATACGCAGTATTTT.

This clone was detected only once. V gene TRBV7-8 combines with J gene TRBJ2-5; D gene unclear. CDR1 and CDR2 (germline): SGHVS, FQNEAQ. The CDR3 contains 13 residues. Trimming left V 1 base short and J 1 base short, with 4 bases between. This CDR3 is CASSLGTQETQYF. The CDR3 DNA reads TGTGCCAGCAGCTTAGGCACCCAAGAGACCCAGTACTTC.

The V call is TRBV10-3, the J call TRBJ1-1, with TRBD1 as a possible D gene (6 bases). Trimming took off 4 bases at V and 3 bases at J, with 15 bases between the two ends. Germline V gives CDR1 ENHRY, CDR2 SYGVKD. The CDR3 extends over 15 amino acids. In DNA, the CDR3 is TGTGCCATCAGTGGCCAGGGGAGAGGGGACACTGAAGCTTTCTTT. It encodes CAISGQGRGDTEAFF.

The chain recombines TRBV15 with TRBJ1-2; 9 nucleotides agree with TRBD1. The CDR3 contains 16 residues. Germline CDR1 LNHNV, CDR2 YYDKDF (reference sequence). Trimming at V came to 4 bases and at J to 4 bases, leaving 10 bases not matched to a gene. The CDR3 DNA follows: TGTGCCACCAGCACGCTGACAGGGGGGGACTTCTATGGCTACACCTTC. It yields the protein CATSTLTGGDFYGYTF.